The 6 T cell receptor beta chains listed next were all sequenced from one sample in a study of human T cells and chemical hapten exposure. TCRdb re-called the RACE reads through MiXCR, storing one row per CDR3 protein. The top ten hold around 2% of the sample, which has under 450,000 distinct CDR3 sequences, more than 4.5% seen once. Stated time point: patch test 1, 2 weeks after DPC sensitization. The treatment denotes: therapeutic diphenylcyclopropenone sensitization with weekly scalp DPC. The sample in question was whole blood, obtained in connection with sensitization to the hapten diphenylcyclopropenone (DPC). The receptors derive from a woman aged 50 to 60 with alopecia areata. Some clones in this sample may be carry-over from other donors' samples.

This clonotype was observed at least ten times. The chain is built from TRBV6-5 and TRBJ2-7; 7 bases map to TRBD2. V gave up 7 bases and J gave up 1 base; unmatched junction bases: 7. The CDR3 sequence is 14 residues long. The germline CDR1 and CDR2 sequences are MNHEY and SVGAGI. CDR3 sequence: CASTGGGPSYEQYF. The CDR3, as DNA: TGTGCCAGCACGGGGGGAGGCCCTTCCTACGAGCAGTACTTC.

The sample holds many counts of this clonotype. The chain combines TRBV12-3 or TRBV12-4 with TRBJ1-1; the D is unclear. The ends were cut back, 3 bases at V and 4 bases at J, with 9 bases in the middle. The CDR3 covers 13 residues. The DNA of the CDR3 is TGTGCCAGCAGTTTCCCGGGTGGCACTGAAGCTTTCTTT. Encoded protein: CASSFPGGTEAFF.

This clonotype was seen a few times. V and J are TRBV20-1 and TRBJ1-2; D remains unclear. The V end was cut by 2 bases, the J end by 0 bases, with 13 bases between. CDR3 length: 15 residues. Per the germline V gene, CDR1 is DFQATT and CDR2 is SNEGSKA (reference sequence). CDR3 in amino acids: CSARPRDDANYGYTF. The CDR3 DNA is TGCAGTGCTAGACCCCGAGACGATGCTAACTATGGCTACACCTTC.

As concerns this clonotype: A single base separates this from a much larger clone, so it may be a read error. The chain uses TRBV6-5 and TRBJ1-5; D uncertain. The CDR3 length is 15 residues. From germline, CDR1 is MNHEY and CDR2 SVGAGI. The CDR3 sequence is CASRTDRASNQPQQF. In nucleotides, the CDR3 is TGTGCCAGCAGAACCGACCGTGCAAGCAATCAGCCCCAGCAATTT.

This clonotype was recorded a few times. This chain links TRBV2 with TRBJ1-1; D gene unclear. The germline V gene has CDR1 SNHLY and CDR2 FYNNEI. CDR3 length equals 15 residues. The V end lost 3 bases, the J end lost 7 bases, and 18 bases lay between the germline ends. CDR3 nucleotide sequence: TGTGCCAGCAGTGACCGACGGACCAACCTTATTGAAGCTTTCTTT. Protein: CASSDRRTNLIEAFF.

This clonotype was seen many times. This rearrangement joins TRBV19 to TRBJ2-4; D unresolved. From germline, CDR1 is LNHDA and CDR2 SQIVND (reference sequence). V lost 5 bases to trimming and J lost 0 bases, with 8 bases between them. The CDR3 covers 14 residues. This CDR3 is CASSAVIAKNIQYF. Here the CDR3 DNA reads TGTGCCAGTAGTGCGGTTATAGCCAAAAACATTCAGTACTTC.